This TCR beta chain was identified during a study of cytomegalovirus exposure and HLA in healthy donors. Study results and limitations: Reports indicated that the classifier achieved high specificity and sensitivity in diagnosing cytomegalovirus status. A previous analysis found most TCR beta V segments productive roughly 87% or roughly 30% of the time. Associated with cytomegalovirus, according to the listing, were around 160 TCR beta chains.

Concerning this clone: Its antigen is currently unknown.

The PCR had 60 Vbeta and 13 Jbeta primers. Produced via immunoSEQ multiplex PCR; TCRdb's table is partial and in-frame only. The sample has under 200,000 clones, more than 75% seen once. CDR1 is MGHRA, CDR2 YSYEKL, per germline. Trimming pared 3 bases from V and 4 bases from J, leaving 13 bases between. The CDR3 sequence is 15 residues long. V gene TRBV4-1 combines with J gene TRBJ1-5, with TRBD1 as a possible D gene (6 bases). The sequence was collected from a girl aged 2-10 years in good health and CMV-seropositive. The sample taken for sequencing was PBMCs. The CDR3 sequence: CASSQLWTVNQPQHF. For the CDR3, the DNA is TGCGCCAGCAGCCAGCTATGGACAGTTAATCAGCCCCAGCATTTT.